Below are 15 T cell receptor beta chains sequenced from a single sample in a study of chemoradiotherapy in HPV16-positive cancers. Clones were sequenced by immunoSEQ multiplex PCR, and TCRdb holds only the in-frame ones, with some missing. The sample lists about 4,700 clones; 65% to 85% were seen once. Sequencing used tumor tissue, obtained from a patient who underwent chemoradiotherapy. These receptors originate from a human donor with HPV-associated anogenital cancer.

The J gene is TRBJ1-4, the V gene TRBV20-1; D is ambiguous. Germline CDR1 and CDR2: DFQATT and SNEGSKA (reference sequence). The V gene lost 3 bases and the J gene lost 4 bases, with 3 bases spanning the gap. The CDR3 extends over 11 amino acids. CDR3: CSARDNEKLFF. CDR3 DNA: TGCAGTGCTAGGGATAATGAAAAACTGTTTTTT.

The chain is built from TRBV19 and TRBJ1-1; TRBD1 agrees at 8 bases. V lost 5 bases, J lost 0 bases, and 5 bases stayed unmatched. Per germline, CDR1 LNHDA and CDR2 SQIVND (reference sequence). The CDR3 has 15 residues. CDR3 sequence reads: CASSPRTGMNTEAFF. The DNA of the CDR3 is TGTGCCAGTAGTCCTCGGACAGGGATGAACACTGAAGCTTTCTTT.

V is TRBV4-3 and J is TRBJ1-1; D is possibly TRBD1 (5 bases). Trimming took 0 bases from V and 1 from J, leaving 18 bases between them. The CDR3 runs to 18 residues. The germline V gene encodes CDR1 LGHNA and CDR2 YSLEER. The CDR3 DNA follows: TGCGCCAGCAGCCAAGAAAGGTTAGGGGCTCGGCCGAACACTGAAGCTTTCTTT. It yields the protein CASSQERLGARPNTEAFF.

The chain couples TRBV11-2 to TRBJ2-7; TRBD2 agrees at 8 bases. The CDR3 loop spans 14 amino acids. CDR1 and CDR2 (germline): SGHAT, FQNNGV. V was clipped by 8 bases and J by 5 bases; unmatched bases: 11. CDR3 region: CASGSGEKYDEQYF. The CDR3 DNA follows: TGTGCCAGCGGTAGCGGGGAGAAATACGACGAGCAGTACTTC.

The rearrangement links TRBV2 to TRBJ2-7; 10 bases agree with TRBD2. From germline, CDR1 is SNHLY and CDR2 FYNNEI. V shed 5 bases, J shed 2 bases, and the junction held 9 bases outside the gene matches. The CDR3 contains 16 residues. The CDR3 spells CASSYMTSGPAYEQYF. For the CDR3, the DNA is TGTGCCAGCAGTTACATGACTAGCGGGCCAGCCTACGAGCAGTACTTC.

The chain joins TRBV29-1 to TRBJ2-1, with 9 bases lining up with TRBD2. The CDR3 sequence is 15 residues long. Germline V gene sequence: CDR1 SQVTM, CDR2 ANQGSEA. Trimming at V came to 6 bases and at J to 5 bases, leaving 11 bases not matched to a gene. CDR3 bases: TGCAGCGTCGCCTTTGGCGGGGGGGCCGACAATGAGCAGTTCTTC. Protein sequence: CSVAFGGGADNEQFF.

This rearrangement joins TRBV5-1 to TRBJ2-2; TRBD1 agrees at 7 bases. V lost 0 bases, J lost 4 bases, and 9 bases stayed unmatched. Germline V gene lookup returns CDR1 SGHRS and CDR2 YFSETQ. The CDR3 length is 17 residues. CDR3 in amino acids: CASSLDPGTVVTGELFF. The DNA of the CDR3 is TGCGCCAGCAGCTTGGATCCCGGGACAGTAGTCACCGGGGAGCTGTTTTTT.

The chain combines TRBV30 with TRBJ1-1; D uncertain. Trimming took off 0 bases at V and 3 bases at J, with 14 bases between the two ends. CDR3 length: 15 residues. In germline, CDR1 is GTSNPN, CDR2 SVGIG (reference sequence). CDR3 nucleotides: TGTGCCTGGAGTGTATTTGGCCCGAGGGACACTGAAGCTTTCTTT. Its translation is CAWSVFGPRDTEAFF. The entire variable domain, with the rest obtained from reference TRBV30 and TRBJ1-1, is as follows: SQTIHQWPATLVQPVGSPLSLECTVEGTSNPNLYWYRQAAGRGLQLLFYSVGIGQISSEVPQNLSASRPQDRQFILSSKKLLLSDSGFYLCAWSVFGPRDTEAFFGQGTRLTVV.

CDR3 in DNA: TGTGCCAGCAGTTCAGAGGGGTTTCGAACTGAAGCTTTCTTT. Translation gives CASSSEGFRTEAFF. The genes are TRBV6-1 and TRBJ1-1; a weak D match, TRBD1 (5 bases). V lost 5 bases and J lost 5, with 15 bases in between. The V gene's germline CDR1 is MNHNS and CDR2 SASEGT. CDR3 length: 14 residues.

The rearrangement joins TRBV4-2 to TRBJ2-1; 8 nucleotides line up with TRBD2. V was clipped by 4 bases and J by 7 bases; unmatched bases: 24. Germline loops: CDR1 LGHNA, CDR2 YNFKEQ. The CDR3 consists of 20 residues. CDR3 DNA sequence: TGTGCCAGCAGCCTCCGCCCTCTTACTAGCGGTTGGGGAGCGGGTAATGAGCAGTTCTTC. As protein: CASSLRPLTSGWGAGNEQFF.

This chain uses TRBV5-5 with TRBJ2-7; TRBD2 is a possible D gene (6 bases). V was clipped by 0 bases and J by 6 bases, with 16 bases between them. The CDR3 is 15 residues long. Per the germline V gene, CDR1 is SGHKS and CDR2 is YYEKEE (reference sequence). CDR3 sequence: CASSLAPAGSGEQYF. As DNA, the CDR3 is TGTGCCAGCAGCTTGGCTCCGGCGGGATCGGGCGAGCAGTACTTC.

The chain links TRBV11-2 to TRBJ2-3; D perhaps matches TRBD1 (6 bases). In germline, CDR1 is SGHAT, CDR2 FQNNGV. Trimming left V 6 bases short and J 2 bases short, with 12 bases between. The CDR3 loop spans 14 amino acids. The CDR3 is CASRTGLVTDTQYF. The CDR3 nucleotides are TGTGCCAGCAGGACAGGCCTCGTCACAGATACGCAGTATTTT.

This clone was seen only once. This rearrangement joins TRBV10-3 to TRBJ2-7; perhaps TRBD2 as D (7 bases). The CDR3 is 16 residues long. V dropped 3 bases and J dropped 6 bases, with 21 bases sitting between them. Germline-derived CDR1 and CDR2 are ENHRY and SYGVKD. The CDR3 is CAISDPGKGGTAEQYF. CDR3 DNA sequence: TGTGCCATCAGTGACCCGGGAAAGGGGGGGACTGCCGAGCAGTACTTC.

The V gene is TRBV21-1, the J gene TRBJ2-5; the table's D call, TRBD1, has no DNA check behind it. TRBV21-1 has pseudogene status. This CDR3 is built from 12 residues. This CDR3 is CASSGGMETQYF. CDR3 sequence (DNA): TGTGCCAGCAGCGGGGGCATGGAGACCCAGTACTTC.

V usage is TRBV5-1 and J usage is TRBJ1-1; D is unclear. Trimming cost V 0 bases and J 1 base, with 4 bases left between them. Looked up from germline, CDR1 is SGHRS and CDR2 is YFSETQ. This CDR3 is built from 13 residues. DNA of the CDR3: TGCGCCAGCAGCTTGGAAGGGAACACTGAAGCTTTCTTT. Amino acid sequence: CASSLEGNTEAFF.